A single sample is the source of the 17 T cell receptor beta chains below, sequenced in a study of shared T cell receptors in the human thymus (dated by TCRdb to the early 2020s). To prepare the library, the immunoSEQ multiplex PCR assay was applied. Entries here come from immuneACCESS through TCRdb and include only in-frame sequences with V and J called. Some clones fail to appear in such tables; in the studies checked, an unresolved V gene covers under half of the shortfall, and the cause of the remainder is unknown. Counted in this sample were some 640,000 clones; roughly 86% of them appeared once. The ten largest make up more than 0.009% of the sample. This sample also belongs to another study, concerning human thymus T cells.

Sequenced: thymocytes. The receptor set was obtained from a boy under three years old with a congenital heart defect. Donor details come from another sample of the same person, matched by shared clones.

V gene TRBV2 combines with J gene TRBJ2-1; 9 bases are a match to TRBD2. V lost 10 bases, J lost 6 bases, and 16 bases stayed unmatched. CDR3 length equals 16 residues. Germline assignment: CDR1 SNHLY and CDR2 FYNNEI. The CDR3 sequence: CATCPGGRGGGNEQFF. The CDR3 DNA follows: TGTGCCACCTGCCCCGGCGGGAGGGGGGGCGGCAATGAGCAGTTCTTC. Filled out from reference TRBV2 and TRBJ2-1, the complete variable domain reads EPEVTQTPSHQVTQMGQEVILRCVPISNHLYFYWYRQILGQKVEFLVSFYNNEISEKSEIFDDQFSVERPDGSNFTLKIRSTKLEDSAMYFCATCPGGRGGGNEQFFGPGTRLTVL.

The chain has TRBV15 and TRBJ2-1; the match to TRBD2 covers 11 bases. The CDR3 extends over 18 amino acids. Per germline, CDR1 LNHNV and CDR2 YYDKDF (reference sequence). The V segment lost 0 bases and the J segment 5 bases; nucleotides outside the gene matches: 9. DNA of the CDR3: TGTGCCACCAGCAGAGATGGGATGCCGGGACTAGCGGACAATGAGCAGTTCTTC. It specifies CATSRDGMPGLADNEQFF.

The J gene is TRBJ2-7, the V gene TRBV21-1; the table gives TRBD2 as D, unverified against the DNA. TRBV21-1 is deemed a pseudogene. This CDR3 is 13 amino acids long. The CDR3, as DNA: TGTGCCAGCAGCAAAGGGACTAGCCACGAGCAGTACTTC. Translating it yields CASSKGTSHEQYF.

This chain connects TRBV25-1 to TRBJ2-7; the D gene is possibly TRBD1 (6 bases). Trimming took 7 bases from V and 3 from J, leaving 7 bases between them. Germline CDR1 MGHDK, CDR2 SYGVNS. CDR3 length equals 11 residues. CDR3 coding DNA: TGTGCCAGCACAGGGGACTACGAGCAGTACTTC. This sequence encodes CASTGDYEQYF.

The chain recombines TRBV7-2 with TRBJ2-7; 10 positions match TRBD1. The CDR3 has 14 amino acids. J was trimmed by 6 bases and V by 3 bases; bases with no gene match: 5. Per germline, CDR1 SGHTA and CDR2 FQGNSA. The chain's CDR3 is CASSLGTGECEQYF. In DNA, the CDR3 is TGTGCCAGCAGCTTGGGGACAGGGGAGTGCGAGCAGTACTTC.

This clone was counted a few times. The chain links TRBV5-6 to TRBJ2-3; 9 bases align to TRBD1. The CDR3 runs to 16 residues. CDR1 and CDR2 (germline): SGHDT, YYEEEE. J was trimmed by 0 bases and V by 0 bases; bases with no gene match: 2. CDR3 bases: TGTGCCAGCAGCTTGGAGGGACAGGGAAGCACAGATACGCAGTATTTT. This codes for CASSLEGQGSTDTQYF.

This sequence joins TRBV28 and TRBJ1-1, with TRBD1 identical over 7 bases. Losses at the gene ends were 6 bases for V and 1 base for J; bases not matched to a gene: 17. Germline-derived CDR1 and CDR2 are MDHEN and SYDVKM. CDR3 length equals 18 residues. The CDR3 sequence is CASSSTIPPAGGNTEAFF. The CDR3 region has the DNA TGTGCCAGCAGCTCAACTATCCCCCCGGCAGGGGGGAACACTGAAGCTTTCTTT.

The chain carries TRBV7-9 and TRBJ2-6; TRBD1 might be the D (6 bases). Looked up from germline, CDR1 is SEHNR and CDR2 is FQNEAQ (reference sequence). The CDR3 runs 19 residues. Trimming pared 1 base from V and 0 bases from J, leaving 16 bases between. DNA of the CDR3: TGTGCCAGCAGCTTAGTGGGTAACAGGGCAAACTCTGGGGCCAACGTCCTGACTTTC. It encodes CASSLVGNRANSGANVLTF.

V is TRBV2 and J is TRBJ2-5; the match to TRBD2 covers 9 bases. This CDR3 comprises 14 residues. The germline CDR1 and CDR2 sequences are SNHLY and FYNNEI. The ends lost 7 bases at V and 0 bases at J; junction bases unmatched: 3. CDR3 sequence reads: CASNLAGNQETQYF. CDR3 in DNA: TGTGCCAGCAATCTAGCGGGGAACCAAGAGACCCAGTACTTC.

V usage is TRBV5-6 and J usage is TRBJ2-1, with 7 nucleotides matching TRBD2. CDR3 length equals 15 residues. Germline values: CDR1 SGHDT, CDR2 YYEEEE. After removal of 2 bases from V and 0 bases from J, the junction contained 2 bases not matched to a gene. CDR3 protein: CASSFGGSSYNEQFF. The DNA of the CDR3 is TGTGCCAGCAGCTTCGGGGGGAGCTCCTACAATGAGCAGTTCTTC.

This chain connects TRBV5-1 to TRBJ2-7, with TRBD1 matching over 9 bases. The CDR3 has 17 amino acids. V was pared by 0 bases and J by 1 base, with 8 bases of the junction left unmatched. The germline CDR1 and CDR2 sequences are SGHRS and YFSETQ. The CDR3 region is CASSLARGDRDSYEQYF. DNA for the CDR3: TGCGCCAGCAGCTTGGCCCGTGGGGACAGGGATTCCTACGAGCAGTACTTC.

Here the CDR3 reads CAWKVRGQGSNEQYF. The CDR3 nucleotides are TGTGCCTGGAAAGTCCGGGGACAGGGGTCCAACGAGCAGTACTTC. The chain uses TRBV30 and TRBJ2-7, with 10 bases lining up with TRBD1. V dropped 4 bases and J dropped 5; count of bases not matched to a gene: 11. CDR3 size: 15 residues. The germline gives CDR1 GTSNPN, CDR2 SVGIG (reference sequence).

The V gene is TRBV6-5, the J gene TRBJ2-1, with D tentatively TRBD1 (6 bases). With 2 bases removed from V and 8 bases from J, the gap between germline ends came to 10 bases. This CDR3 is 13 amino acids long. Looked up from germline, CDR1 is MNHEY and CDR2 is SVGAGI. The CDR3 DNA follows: TGTGCCAGCAGTTACCCCCCAGGGGATGAGCAGTTCTTC. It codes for CASSYPPGDEQFF.

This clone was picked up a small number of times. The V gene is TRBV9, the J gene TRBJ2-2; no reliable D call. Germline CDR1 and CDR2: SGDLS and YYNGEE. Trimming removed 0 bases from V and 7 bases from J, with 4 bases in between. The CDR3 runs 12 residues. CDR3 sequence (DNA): TGTGCCAGCAGCGTAGCGGTCGGGGAGCTGTTTTTT. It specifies CASSVAVGELFF. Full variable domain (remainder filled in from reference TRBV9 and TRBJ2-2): DSGVTQTPKHLITATGQRVTLRCSPRSGDLSVYWYQQSLDQGLQFLIQYYNGEERAKGNILERFSAQQFPDLHSELNLSSLELGDSALYFCASSVAVGELFFGEGSRLTVL.

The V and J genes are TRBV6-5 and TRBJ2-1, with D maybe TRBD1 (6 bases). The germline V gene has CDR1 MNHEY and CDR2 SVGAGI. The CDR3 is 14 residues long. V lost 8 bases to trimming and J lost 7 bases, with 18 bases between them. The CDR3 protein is CASENRARGNEQFF. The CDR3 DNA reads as TGTGCCAGCGAAAACAGGGCTAGAGGGAATGAGCAGTTCTTC.

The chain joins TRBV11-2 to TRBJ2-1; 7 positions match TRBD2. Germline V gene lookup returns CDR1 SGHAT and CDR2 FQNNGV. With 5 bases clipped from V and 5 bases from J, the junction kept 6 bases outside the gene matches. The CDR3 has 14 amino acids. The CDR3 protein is CASSPRGVNNEQFF. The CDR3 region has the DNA TGTGCCAGCAGCCCACGGGGGGTGAACAATGAGCAGTTCTTC.

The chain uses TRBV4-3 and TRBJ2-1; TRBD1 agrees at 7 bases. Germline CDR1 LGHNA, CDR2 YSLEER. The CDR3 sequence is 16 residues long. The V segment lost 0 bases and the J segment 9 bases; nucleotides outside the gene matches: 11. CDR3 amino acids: CASSQDPRDSSTEQFF. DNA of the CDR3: TGCGCCAGCAGCCAAGATCCCCGGGACAGCAGCACTGAGCAGTTCTTC.